A single T cell receptor (beta chain) is shown here with its context. Its antigen is currently unknown. It was with a sample-barcoded 5' primer and a J-beta primer mix that a second PCR of roughly 7 to 12 cycles was run. Through a template-switch adaptor with 12 random nucleotides, each cDNA molecule received a tag. TCRdb analysed the 5' RACE reads with MiXCR anew, one entry per CDR3 protein. Among 650,000 to 900,000 distinct CDR3 sequences listed, less than 80% were seen once. The data derive from a study of blood T cells in healthy people across ages. Findings and caveats of the study: Higher diversity and more naive CD4+ cells were features of long-lived donors, compared to aged donors. Expanded clonotype changes were possibly confounded by unknown donor CMV status. Investigators treated diversity estimates from one million T cells as underestimates.

The CDR3 loop spans 15 amino acids. Looked up from germline, CDR1 is SGDLS and CDR2 is YYNGEE. The sequenced sample consisted of blood. The chain carries TRBV9 and TRBJ2-4; D unresolved. The end of the DNA is better explained by TRBJ2-5, so the J call may be wrong. The clonotype comes from a man aged 25-40 years in good health. CDR3 in DNA: TGTGCCAGCAGCGCCAATCGGGCCCTCCAAGAGACCCAGTACTTC. Encoded protein: CASSANRALQETQYF.